The 21 T cell receptor beta chains in this list originate from one sample, sequenced in a study of T-cell reconstitution after alpha-beta-depleted transplantation in children. Unique molecular identifiers featured in how the TCRbeta library was prepared. TCRdb used MiXCR to reprocess the PCR reads, holding one entry per CDR3 protein. The sample has hundreds of thousands of distinct CDR3 sequences, about an eighth seen once. The sample was PBMCs, taken before TCRalphabeta/CD19-depleted stem cell transplant. The receptors were sampled from a girl between 2 and 10 years old with congenital amegakaryocytic thrombocytopenia, due to receive a stem cell transplant.

This clonotype was counted between two and nine times. For the CDR3, the DNA is TGCGCCAGCAGACACGAGCGGAATGAGCAGTTCTTC. It encodes CASRHERNEQFF. The rearrangement joins TRBV5-1 to TRBJ2-1; possibly TRBD2 for D (5 bases). Germline CDR1 SGHRS, CDR2 YFSETQ. The V end was cut by 5 bases, the J end by 7 bases, with 10 bases between. The CDR3 spans 12 residues.

This clonotype was seen ten or more times. The chain carries TRBV5-1 and TRBJ2-1; D remains unclear. CDR1 is SGHRS, CDR2 YFSETQ, per germline. The CDR3 covers 13 residues. The V and J ends lost 4 bases and 5 bases respectively, with 10 bases between them. In nucleotides, the CDR3 is TGCGCCAGCAGCCCCGCACCCGACAATGAGCAGTTCTTC. Residues: CASSPAPDNEQFF.

This clonotype has just a few counts. This chain links TRBV5-1 with TRBJ1-5, with D possibly TRBD1 on 5 matching bases. Between the trimmed V and J ends, which lost 4 bases and 7 bases, there was a span of 18 bases. The germline gives CDR1 SGHRS, CDR2 YFSETQ. The CDR3 length is 15 residues. The CDR3 sequence is CASSEGVGVGQPQHF. In DNA form, the CDR3 reads TGCGCCAGCAGCGAGGGAGTAGGGGTCGGACAGCCCCAGCATTTT.

The gene calls are TRBV24-1 and TRBJ2-1; TRBD2 aligns across 15 bases. CDR1 and CDR2 (germline): KGHDR, SFDVKD. Trimming took 4 bases from V and 8 from J; bases not matched to a gene: 11. The CDR3 loop spans 18 amino acids. CDR3 sequence: CATSDSGLAGGPLDEQFF. The CDR3 nucleotides read TGTGCCACCAGTGACTCCGGACTAGCGGGAGGGCCGCTGGATGAGCAGTTCTTC.

The V and J genes are TRBV21-1 and TRBJ1-2; the listed D gene, TRBD1, was not tested against the DNA. TRBV21-1 is labeled a pseudogene. This CDR3 is built from 14 residues. CDR3 amino acids: CASDPGTVIYGYTF. The CDR3 DNA reads TGTGCCAGCGATCCAGGGACAGTAATCTATGGCTACACCTTC.

This clonotype has ten or more counts. V gene TRBV20-1 combines with J gene TRBJ2-1, with D perhaps TRBD2 (6 bases). The CDR3 sequence is 13 residues long. Per germline, CDR1 DFQATT and CDR2 SNEGSKA (reference sequence). V was pared by 3 bases and J by 11 bases, with 17 bases between. In DNA form, the CDR3 reads TGCAGTGCTAGCCTCGGGACTGCAATACAGCAGTTCTTC. Its translation: CSASLGTAIQQFF.

This clonotype was picked up a small number of times. V usage is TRBV15 and J usage is TRBJ2-1; TRBD2 matches at 9 bases. The CDR3 loop spans 13 amino acids. V lost 3 bases and J lost 9; bases outside the gene matches: 3. CDR1 LNHNV and CDR2 YYDKDF come from the germline V gene (reference sequence). CDR3 sequence: CATSRGLASEQFF. The CDR3 DNA follows: TGTGCCACCAGCAGGGGACTAGCTAGTGAGCAGTTCTTC.

The sample holds many counts of this clonotype. The CDR3 DNA sequence: TGCGCCAGCAGCTCCGACAGGGCCCCCAGCACAGATACGCAGTATTTT. It is translated as CASSSDRAPSTDTQYF. This rearrangement joins TRBV5-1 to TRBJ2-3; TRBD1 matches at 7 bases. The trim removed 3 bases at V and 0 bases at J, leaving 7 bases unmatched. Per germline, CDR1 SGHRS and CDR2 YFSETQ. This CDR3 spans 16 amino acids. Supplemented by reference TRBV5-1 and TRBJ2-3, the full variable domain reads KAGVTQTPRYLIKTRGQQVTLSCSPISGHRSVSWYQQTPGQGLQFLFEYFSETQRNKGNFPGRFSGRQFSNSRSEMNVSTLELGDSALYLCASSSDRAPSTDTQYFGPGTRLTVL.

This clonotype was observed at least ten times. The gene calls are TRBV28 and TRBJ1-6; D may be TRBD1 (5 bases). CDR1 and CDR2 from the germline V gene are MDHEN and SYDVKM. Trimming shortened V by 10 bases and J by 11 bases, and 18 bases separated the two germline ends. The CDR3 is made up of 13 amino acids. As DNA, the CDR3 is TGTGCCACCGACTGGGGGGGTGGTCCACCCCTCCACTTT. Translation: CATDWGGGPPLHF.

This clonotype showed up many times. V and J are TRBV20-1 and TRBJ2-7; D is uncertain. V gave up 3 bases and J gave up 0 bases, with 9 bases separating them. The CDR3 loop spans 13 amino acids. CDR1 DFQATT and CDR2 SNEGSKA come from the germline V gene (reference sequence). CDR3 coding DNA: TGCAGTGCTAGCTTCTCGGCCTCCTACGAGCAGTACTTC. It encodes CSASFSASYEQYF.

The chain joins TRBV2 to TRBJ2-7; D is unclear. V dropped 9 bases and J dropped 0 bases, with 3 bases sitting between them. CDR3 length: 10 residues. Germline CDR1 reads SNHLY; CDR2 reads FYNNEI. As DNA, the CDR3 is TGTGCCAGGAGCTCCTACGAGCAGTACTTC. Translating gives CARSSYEQYF.

The rearrangement joins TRBV7-9 to TRBJ2-3, with D hard to call. The DNA end lines up better with TRBJ1-5; the J call may be wrong. The CDR3 sequence is 14 residues long. Germline V gene sequence: CDR1 SEHNR, CDR2 FQNEAQ (reference sequence). DNA of the CDR3: TGTGCCAGCAGCCCAACCGCCAGCACAGATACGCAGCATTTT. This encodes CASSPTASTDTQHF.

This clonotype was seen at least ten times. The V call is TRBV27, the J call TRBJ1-2, with D possibly TRBD1 on 6 matching bases. The germline V and J ends were trimmed by 6 bases and 3 bases, with 11 bases remaining between them. The CDR3 is 13 amino acids. Germline loops: CDR1 MNHEY, CDR2 SMNVEV (reference sequence). CDR3 nucleotides: TGTGCCAGCAGCAGACAGGCTGACTATGGCTACACCTTC. Protein sequence: CASSRQADYGYTF.

V gene TRBV28 combines with J gene TRBJ2-1; 7 positions agree with TRBD2. Germline V gene data show CDR1 as MDHEN and CDR2 as SYDVKM. V shed 3 bases and J 5 bases; nucleotides not matched to a gene: 4. This CDR3 comprises 14 residues. The DNA for the CDR3 is TGTGCCAGCAGTTTTTCACTAGCGAACAATGAGCAGTTCTTC. Its protein product is CASSFSLANNEQFF.

This clonotype showed up just a few times. The chain couples TRBV18 to TRBJ2-1; D gene ambiguous. Germline loops: CDR1 KGHSH, CDR2 LQKENI. V was cut by 1 base and J by 10 bases, with 11 bases left in between. CDR3 size: 13 residues. For the CDR3, the DNA is TGTGCCAGCTCACCACAGCTGTCTCCAGAGCAGTTCTTC. Translation: CASSPQLSPEQFF.

This clonotype has a count of ten or more. The chain couples TRBV10-3 to TRBJ2-7; TRBD1 or TRBD2 may be the D gene (6 bases each). The germline CDR1 and CDR2 sequences are ENHRY and SYGVKD. V was shortened by 6 bases and J by 6 bases, with 15 bases between the two germline ends. This CDR3 has 13 amino acids. The CDR3 bases are TGTGCCATCAGACCCATCGAGGGGGGCGAGCAGTACTTC. It encodes CAIRPIEGGEQYF.

In its sample, this clonotype was seen many times. V is TRBV5-1 and J is TRBJ2-1; 8 bases match TRBD1. CDR3 length: 15 amino acids. Germline lookup yields CDR1 SGHRS and CDR2 YFSETQ. V was clipped by 2 bases and J by 10 bases; unmatched bases: 11. CDR3 coding DNA: TGCGCCAGCAGCTTTACCCAGGGGGCGCTTTACGAGCAGTTCTTC. This gives the protein CASSFTQGALYEQFF. Variable domain in full (rest from reference TRBV5-1 and TRBJ2-1): KAGVTQTPRYLIKTRGQQVTLSCSPISGHRSVSWYQQTPGQGLQFLFEYFSETQRNKGNFPGRFSGRQFSNSRSEMNVSTLELGDSALYLCASSFTQGALYEQFFGPGTRLTVL.

The genes are TRBV27 and TRBJ1-4; D is perhaps TRBD1 (6 bases). CDR3 length: 14 residues. Germline-derived CDR1 and CDR2 are MNHEY and SMNVEV (reference sequence). Trimming took 4 bases from V and 6 from J, leaving 12 bases between them. Here the CDR3 reads CASSSQGVDEKLFF. The CDR3 DNA is TGTGCCAGCAGTTCACAGGGTGTGGATGAAAAACTGTTTTTT.

This clonotype was counted a few times. The chain joins TRBV5-1 to TRBJ1-6, with D maybe TRBD1 (5 bases). This CDR3 region has 18 residues. The germline V gene encodes CDR1 SGHRS and CDR2 YFSETQ. Trimming took off 5 bases at V and 0 bases at J, with 18 bases between the two ends. The CDR3 bases are TGCGCCAGCAGTCTCTCCGGGACCGCGAGCTCCTATAATTCACCCCTCCACTTT. It specifies CASSLSGTASSYNSPLHF.

The V and J genes are TRBV3-1 and TRBJ2-7; TRBD1 matches 7 bases. Trimming took 0 bases from V and 3 from J; bases not matched to a gene: 2. Germline V CDR1 and CDR2: LGHDT, YNNKEL (reference sequence). There are 14 residues in the CDR3. This chain's CDR3 is CASSQDPGGYEQYF. The CDR3 DNA is TGTGCCAGCAGCCAAGATCCAGGGGGCTACGAGCAGTACTTC.

V and J are TRBV15 and TRBJ2-7, with D possibly being TRBD2 (5 bases). Trimming pared 5 bases from V and 6 bases from J, leaving 17 bases between. The germline gives CDR1 LNHNV, CDR2 YYDKDF (reference sequence). The CDR3 is 14 residues long. CDR3 nucleotides: TGTGCCACCAGCCCGGGATCTAACCGGGGCGAGCAGTACTTC. Translated: CATSPGSNRGEQYF.